The sequence of this TCR beta chain was determined in a study of graft-versus-host responses after intestinal transplantation. Study-level information: Once they had received anti-thymocyte globulin induction, all recipients took tacrolimus and steroids for approximately 3 years.

Sequencing used immunoSEQ multiplex PCR; TCRdb keeps in-frame clones, though not all of them. Here the sample spans some 110,000 clones, less than 90% being singletons. The CDR3 covers 16 residues. Trimming left V 1 base short and J 3 bases short, with 13 bases between. The V gene's germline CDR1 is LNHDA and CDR2 SQIVND (reference sequence). Comment on this clone: Its specificity is unknown.

This receptor was identified in a human donor who received an intestinal transplant. Sequencing was performed on unstimulated CD4+ T cells sorted from spleen or lymph node cells, taken before intestinal transplant. The V and J genes are TRBV19 and TRBJ1-5, with D perhaps TRBD1 (6 bases). CDR3 sequence reads: CASSIGGGINNQPQHF. The CDR3 nucleotides read TGTGCCAGTAGTATAGGAGGGGGGATCAACAATCAGCCCCAGCATTTT.